This TCR beta chain emerged from a study of shared clonotypes between healthy human individuals. General study findings and limits: Sharing across four donors was highest in naive CD4 (around 5%) and lowest in memory CD8 (approximately 0.4%). Unshared clonotypes carried lower generation probabilities than those common to all four donors.

CD4+ cell separation produced CD45RA+ naive and CD45RA-negative memory subsets. A remark on this clone: What it binds is unknown.

The CDR3 runs to 15 residues. Germline V lookup: CDR1 SNHLY, CDR2 FYNNEI. V lost 8 bases to trimming and J lost 5 bases, with 18 bases between them. Study processing details: Without quality scores, immunoSEQ junctional reads could not be filtered like full-length reads. Measured with immunoSEQ multiplex PCR; TCRdb has only the in-frame clones, and not every one. V and J calls and clone size are those listed in that table; D and trimming were worked out from the DNA. The sample shows roughly 2 million clones, around 95% of them seen only once. The source of this sequence is a man between 18 and 29 years old in good health. V and J are TRBV2 and TRBJ2-2; D gene unclear. The sample consisted of naive CD4+ T cells sorted from blood. The subset is: CD45RA+ positively selected. The CDR3: CASGGLIFGTGELFF. The CDR3 DNA follows: TGTGCCAGCGGTGGGCTCATCTTTGGGACCGGGGAGCTGTTTTTT.